Described below is a single TCR beta chain sequence and its context. TCRdb's table, derived via immunoSEQ multiplex PCR, lists solely in-frame clones and lacks some. The sample includes hundreds of thousands of clones, roughly 89% of them seen just once. There are 15 residues in the CDR3. Germline CDR1 MNHEY, CDR2 SVGAGI. Trimming removed 2 bases at V and 6 bases at J, with 13 bases between. The sample comes from a study of blood T cell repertoires in COVID-19. Background on the study: Acute and convalescent COVID-19 samples came from the United States, Italy and Spain.

The origin of this receptor is a woman in her 40s who had recovered from COVID-19. The chain carries TRBV6-5 and TRBJ2-2; D gene uncertain. Sequencing was carried out using PBMCs or T cells enriched from blood (not recorded which). In DNA form, the CDR3 reads TGTGCCAGCAGTTACAGCCAAGGAGCGCCCGGGGAGCTGTTTTTT. This sequence encodes CASSYSQGAPGELFF.